Included here is one T cell receptor (beta chain) sequence, with context. Its antigen is still unknown. This entry comes from a study of blood T cells in healthy people across ages. Regarding the study as a whole: With naive T cell percentage, TCR beta diversity showed a strong correlation. As age increased, TCR beta diversity per million T cells fell in a roughly linear fashion.

The authors ran a second PCR of about 6 to 12 cycles using a sample-barcoded 5' primer and a J-beta primer mix. All cDNA molecules were each tagged by a template-switch adaptor with 12 random nucleotides. MiXCR was run by TCRdb on the 5' RACE reads, yielding one entry per CDR3 protein. The data contain over 1.5 million distinct CDR3 sequences, about 50% of them singletons. The CDR3 covers 19 residues. With 4 bases clipped from V and 5 bases from J, the junction kept 21 bases outside the gene matches. Looked up from germline, CDR1 is LGHNA and CDR2 is YNFKEQ. Samples had at least 6.5 million PBMCs isolated from them.

V gene TRBV4-2 combines with J gene TRBJ1-2; TRBD1 matches at 8 bases. The sample consisted of blood. The TCR comes from a woman in her 40s in good health. This chain's CDR3 is CASSLYRGGASSTVYGYTF. The CDR3 DNA sequence: TGTGCCAGCAGCCTCTACAGGGGGGGGGCCTCAAGTACGGTGTATGGCTACACCTTC.